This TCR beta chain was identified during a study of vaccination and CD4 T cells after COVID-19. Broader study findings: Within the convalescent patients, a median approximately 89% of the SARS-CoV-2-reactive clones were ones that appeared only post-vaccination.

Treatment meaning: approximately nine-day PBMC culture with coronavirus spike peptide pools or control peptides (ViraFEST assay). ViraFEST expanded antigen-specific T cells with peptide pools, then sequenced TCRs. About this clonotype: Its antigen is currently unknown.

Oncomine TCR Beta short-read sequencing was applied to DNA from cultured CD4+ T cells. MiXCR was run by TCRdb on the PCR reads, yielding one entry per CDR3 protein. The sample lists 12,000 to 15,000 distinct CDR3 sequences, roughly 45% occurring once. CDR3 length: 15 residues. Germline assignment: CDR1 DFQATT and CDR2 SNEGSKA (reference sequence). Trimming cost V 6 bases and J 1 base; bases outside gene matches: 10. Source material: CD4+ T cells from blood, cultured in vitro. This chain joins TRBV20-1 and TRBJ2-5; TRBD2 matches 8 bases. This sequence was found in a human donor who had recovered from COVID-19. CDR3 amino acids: CSALTPAGGQETQYF. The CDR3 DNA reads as TGCAGTGCCCTGACCCCGGCGGGGGGCCAAGAGACCCAGTACTTC.